This is a list of T cell receptor beta chains from one sample in a study of blood T cell repertoires in COVID-19. Libraries were prepared by immunoSEQ multiplex PCR; TCRdb keeps only in-frame clonotypes and omits some of them. This table holds around 100,000 clones, more than 80% found once. What was sequenced was peripheral blood. The receptors stem from a human donor in a cohort sampled during active COVID-19. The CDR3 runs from the conserved cysteine through the conserved F or W. D genes are given only for firm matches. Clone size is not always given. Where it is, it says once, few, many or a class for expanded clones.

d_call	j_call	clone_size	v_call	cdr3_nt	cdr3_aa
TRBD2	TRBJ2-1	-	TRBV15	TGTGCCACCAGCAGAGGACTAGCGGGGGGCAAACATAGCTCCTACAATGAGCAGTTCTTC	CATSRGLAGGKHSSYNEQFF
TRBD2	TRBJ2-7	-	TRBV10-3	TGTGCCATCAGTGAGTCTCTAGCGGGGGAGAGCTCCTACGAGCAGTACTTC	CAISESLAGESSYEQYF
TRBD1	TRBJ2-7	-	TRBV7-9	TGTGCCAGCAGCTCCCCGGGCAGGGGGCACTACGAGCAGTACTTC	CASSSPGRGHYEQYF
-	TRBJ2-4	-	TRBV21-1	TGTGCCAGCGGAAGGGGGTTTCAGTCCAAAAACATTCAGTACTTC	CASGRGFQSKNIQYF
-	TRBJ1-1	once	TRBV7-9	TGTGCCAGCAGCTCCAGGGGTAGGGGAGACACTGAAGCTTTCTTT	CASSSRGRGDTEAFF
-	TRBJ1-1	-	TRBV7-8	TGTGCCAGCAGCCCTAAAATTGCCGCGGGGGGTGGTACTGAAGCTTTCTTT	CASSPKIAAGGGTEAFF
-	TRBJ1-6	-	TRBV5-6	TGTGCCAGCAGCCAGCCGGGGGAGACCTATAATTCACCCCTCCACTTT	CASSQPGETYNSPLHF
TRBD1	TRBJ1-2	-	TRBV27	TGTGCCAGCAGAACCGGACAGGGTGGCTACACCTTC	CASRTGQGGYTF
TRBD1	TRBJ1-3	-	TRBV7-2	TGTGCCAGCAGCCCAGGGGGTTACACCATATATTTT	CASSPGGYTIYF
TRBD1	TRBJ1-1	-	TRBV19	TGTGCCAGTATCCATTCCGGGACAGAGAACACTGAAGCTTTCTTT	CASIHSGTENTEAFF
-	TRBJ1-1	-	TRBV3-1/TRBV3-2	TGTGCCAGCAAGCTCAACCCAGGGGTTCACACTGAAGCTTTCTTT	CASKLNPGVHTEAFF
-	TRBJ1-3	-	TRBV3-1/TRBV3-2	TGTGCCAGCAGCCAGGCCAGGATAAACTCTGGAAACACCATATATTTT	CASSQARINSGNTIYF
TRBD1	TRBJ1-4	-	TRBV6-4	TGTGCCGTAACCCGGACAGGGACGCGAGAAAAACTGTTTTTT	CAVTRTGTREKLFF
-	TRBJ1-1	-	TRBV5-8	TGTGCCAGCAGCTTGTTTGTAGAAGCTTTCTTT	CASSLFVEAFF
TRBD1	TRBJ1-2	-	TRBV2	TGTGCCAGCGGGACCGGACAGGGTAGCTATGGCTACACCTTC	CASGTGQGSYGYTF
-	TRBJ1-3	-	TRBV4-2	TGTGCCAGCAGCCAAGATAGAACCTCTGGAAACACCATATATTTT	CASSQDRTSGNTIYF
-	TRBJ1-2	once	TRBV30	TGTGCCTGGGTGACAGACCTAGGGGGCTACACCTTC	CAWVTDLGGYTF
-	TRBJ2-3	-	TRBV29-1	TGCAGCGGACTGGGTAGCCCGACAGATACGCAGTATTTT	CSGLGSPTDTQYF
TRBD2	TRBJ2-1	-	TRBV19	TGTGCCACCCAGCGGGGGGCCAACTCCTACAATGAGCAGTTCTTC	CATQRGANSYNEQFF
TRBD2	TRBJ2-5	-	TRBV18	TGTGCCAGCTCACCGGTAGCGGGGGGAGAGACCCAGTACTTC	CASSPVAGGETQYF
-	TRBJ1-1	-	TRBV6-5	TGTGCCAGCACCGACCAAGGGAGGGTCTACACTGAAGCTTTCTTT	CASTDQGRVYTEAFF
TRBD1	TRBJ1-4	-	TRBV19	TGTGCCAGTAGTCCGAAGAGGGACAGGGTCGAAAAACTGTTTTTT	CASSPKRDRVEKLFF
TRBD1	TRBJ2-7	once	TRBV7-8	TGTGCCAGCAGCTTAGGAGGGACAGTCTACAACGAGCAGTACTTC	CASSLGGTVYNEQYF
-	TRBJ1-4	-	TRBV9	TGTGCCAGCAGCGCTCGGACAGCCCCTGGATCTAAACTGTTTTTT	CASSARTAPGSKLFF
-	TRBJ1-5	once	TRBV5-1	TGCGCCAGCAGCCCGGCGGGGAACGATCAGCCCCAGCATTTT	CASSPAGNDQPQHF
TRBD2	TRBJ2-5	-	TRBV10-2	TGCGCCAGCAGCCCTGACCCGGGGGGTATAGAGACCCAGTACTTC	CASSPDPGGIETQYF
-	TRBJ1-1	-	TRBV25-1	TGTGCCAGCAGTGAATATGGGACACCAGAACGAGAAGCTTTCTTT	CASSEYGTPEREAFF
-	TRBJ1-1	-	TRBV10-1	TGCGCCAGCAGTGAGTCGGGATCCGGAGGGCGGGCTTTCTTT	CASSESGSGGRAFF
TRBD1	TRBJ1-2	-	TRBV11-3	TGTGCCAGCAGCTCAACCGGGACAGGGGGCTATGGCTACACCTTC	CASSSTGTGGYGYTF
-	TRBJ1-6	once	TRBV5-1	TGCGCCAGCAGCCCGGGACACTCTTCGGAGCCCCTCCACTTT	CASSPGHSSEPLHF
-	TRBJ2-2	-	TRBV2	TGTGCCAGCAGTACTGCGGGGGCCACCGGGGAGCTGTTTTTT	CASSTAGATGELFF
-	TRBJ1-1	-	TRBV2	TGTGCCAGCAGTGAAGATCCAAGCATGAACACTGAAGCTTTCTTT	CASSEDPSMNTEAFF
-	TRBJ1-2	-	TRBV7-8	TGTGCCAGCAGCATCCAGGGGAACTATGGCTACACCTTC	CASSIQGNYGYTF
TRBD2	TRBJ2-1	-	TRBV5-1	TGCGCCAGCAGCTTGGTCCGGACTAGCGGGGGGGCAGGGTCCTACAATGAGCAGTTCTTC	CASSLVRTSGGAGSYNEQFF
-	TRBJ2-1	-	TRBV7-8	TGTGCCAGCAGCTTAGTCAGGGCAATCGGTGAGCAGTTCTTC	CASSLVRAIGEQFF
-	TRBJ1-2	-	TRBV7-6	TGTGCCAGCAGCCCAATAGACAGAAAAGCTAACTATGGCTACACCTTC	CASSPIDRKANYGYTF
-	TRBJ1-1	-	TRBV6-5	TGTGCCAGCAGTTACTCAGGCGGGGAGGGAGCTGAAGCTTTCTTT	CASSYSGGEGAEAFF
-	TRBJ2-7	few	TRBV5-1	TGCGCCACCCCCTGGCGGATACCAGGGGAGCAGTACTTC	CATPWRIPGEQYF
TRBD2	TRBJ2-5	-	TRBV5-5	TGTGCCAGCAGCTTGACTAGCGGGGCAGAGACCCAGTACTTC	CASSLTSGAETQYF
TRBD1	TRBJ1-1	-	TRBV10-3	TGTGCCATCAAAGGGACAGGGAACACTGAAGCTTTCTTT	CAIKGTGNTEAFF